This T cell receptor (beta chain) was identified in a study of cytomegalovirus exposure and HLA in healthy donors. The study, taken as a whole, reports: Cytomegalovirus-associated TCR beta chains were listed, numbering roughly 150. According to a subsequent analysis, TCR clusters identified in the first cohort showed a tendency to co-occur across the 120 or so validation repertoires. A few of the chains that were CMV-associated were confirmed in vitro to be specific for CMV antigens.

A remark on this clone: Antigen unknown.

The CDR3 consists of 14 residues. Trimming took off 5 bases at V and 3 bases at J, with 8 bases between the two ends. CDR1 is SGHTA, CDR2 FQGTGA, per germline. The method was immunoSEQ multiplex PCR; TCRdb's version includes in-frame clones alone and lacks a portion of them. The sample lists some 130,000 clones, roughly nine tenths seen once, with approximately 1.2% in the top ten. Sequenced input: PBMCs. The V call is TRBV7-3, the J call TRBJ1-6, with no clear D. The source is a woman younger than 30 in good health and CMV-seronegative. Written as DNA, the CDR3 is TGTGCCAGCAGCGCCGGAGTCTATAATTCACCCCTCCACTTT. This codes for CASSAGVYNSPLHF.